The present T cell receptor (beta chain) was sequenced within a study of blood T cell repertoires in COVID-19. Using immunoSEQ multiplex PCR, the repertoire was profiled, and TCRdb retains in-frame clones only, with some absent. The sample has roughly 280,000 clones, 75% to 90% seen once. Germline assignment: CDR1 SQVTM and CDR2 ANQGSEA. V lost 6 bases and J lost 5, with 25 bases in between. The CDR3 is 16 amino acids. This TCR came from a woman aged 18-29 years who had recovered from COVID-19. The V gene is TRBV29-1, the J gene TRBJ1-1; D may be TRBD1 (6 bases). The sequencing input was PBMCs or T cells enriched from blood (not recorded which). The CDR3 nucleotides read TGCAGCGTCGAACTTGCCCCGGGCCCAGGGGTGACTGAAGCTTTCTTT. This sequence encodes CSVELAPGPGVTEAFF.